This TCR beta chain was obtained from a study of blood T cell repertoires in COVID-19. In the authors' workflow: Nucleated cell counts were estimated from reference gene primer amplification. Sequenced by immunoSEQ multiplex PCR; TCRdb stores in-frame clones only, minus some. V and J calls and clone size are as listed in that table; D and trimming were resolved from the DNA. The sample records 270,000 or so clones, 75% to 90% being singletons. The CDR3 loop spans 14 amino acids. Germline trimming cut 2 bases from V and 7 bases from J; bases unmatched to any gene: 5. Per germline, CDR1 MNHEY and CDR2 SMNVEV (reference sequence).

Sequenced input: peripheral blood. This sequence was found in a woman aged 40-49 years who had recovered from COVID-19. J is TRBJ1-1 and V is TRBV27; 9 positions match TRBD1. The DNA of the CDR3 is TGTGCCAGCAGTTTAAACAGGGGGCGCGATGAAGCTTTCTTT. Translating it yields CASSLNRGRDEAFF.